This T cell receptor (beta chain) was captured in a study of T cells in Graves' hyperthyroidism and ophthalmopathy. Study observations and caveats: The model anticipated ophthalmopathy a median about six months pre-onset. Blood samples included most of the expanded thyroid clonotypes exceeding 0.001.

Amplification yielded TCR beta CDR3 regions, with RNA transcripts as the source. Using the HTBI primer set, a first-round RT-PCR was run on the TCR CDR3. MiXCR, run by TCRdb on the multiplex PCR reads, gives a single entry per CDR3 protein. The sample consists of some 300,000 distinct CDR3 sequences, roughly 18% of them appearing once. Worth noting for this clonotype: Antigen: not known.

Diagnoses were made from clinical symptoms, serum measures (thyroxine and TRAb), thyroid ultrasound and orbital computed tomography. Each 10 ml fresh peripheral blood draw supplied the PBMCs. Material for sequencing was blood. This TCR was recovered from a man between 45 and 60 years old with Graves' ophthalmopathy.

This CDR3 reads CASSTYRGTGELFF. The CDR3 DNA is TGTGCCAGCAGCACCTACAGGGGAACCGGGGAGCTGTTTTTT. The rearrangement links TRBV7-9 to TRBJ2-2; 7 nucleotides match TRBD1. This CDR3 is 14 amino acids long. The germline V gene has CDR1 SEHNR and CDR2 FQNEAQ (reference sequence). Losses at the gene ends were 5 bases for V and 5 bases for J; bases not matched to a gene: 5.